The entry below gives a single T cell receptor (beta chain) sequence along with its context. The antigen remains undetermined. V gave up 1 base and J gave up 9 bases; unmatched junction bases: 12. There are 15 residues in the CDR3. Germline values: CDR1 SGHAT, CDR2 FQDESV (reference sequence). Sequencing used immunoSEQ multiplex PCR; TCRdb keeps in-frame clones, though not all of them. Of about 140,000 clones in the sample, 88% are singletons; the top ten hold 3% to 4.5%. This sample was taken from a study of T cell responses to AZD1222 COVID-19 vaccine. Overall study results and limits: At 160-218 and 743-854, vaccine-associated CD4 TCRs were dominant, and they spanned spike. Donors were largely white British and mainly female; clonal diversity was possibly underestimated.

The chain joins TRBV11-1 to TRBJ2-7; TRBD1 aligns across 7 bases. This clonotype was obtained from an adult in good health. The starting material was peripheral blood, obtained on day 0 of AZD1222 vaccination. CDR3 sequence: CASSLGGTASYMQYF. DNA for the CDR3: TGTGCCAGCAGCTTAGGGGGGACAGCCTCTTATATGCAGTACTTC.